This T cell receptor (beta chain) was sequenced for a study of shared clonotypes between healthy human individuals (TCRdb year 2020). General notes on the study: The cohort included three men and a couple of women between 18 and 49 years of age. For each donor, CD4 naive and CD4 memory were each run on three plates, CD8 naive on two plates, and CD8 memory on one plate. To estimate repertoire size and how much clonotype sharing occurs between individuals, the study deeply sequenced the blood TCR repertoires of 5 or 6 healthy adults. Libraries were prepared and TCR repertoires were sequenced by different laboratories using diverse techniques, in order to increase sequencing depth and limit assay-specific biases. Per donor, leukapheresis produced somewhere between about 0.94 and 9 billion PBMCs. Paper-wide results and their limitations: Pairwise subsampling led to the expectation that sequencing depth would affect the degree of clonotype sharing among donors. Rarefaction of sorted-subset datasets indicated incomplete sequencing despite the large sequencing depth. Clonotypes shared by all four sorted-subset donors showed higher generation probabilities than non-shared clonotypes. Sampling was limited to blood, and TCR repertoires in tissue likely differ from TCR repertoires in blood. Because the study included only a small number of donors, the genetic and exposure-history diversity represented was limited. Estimated clonotype richness was generally larger for naive than for memory subsets. When several donors were compared, the shared fraction of clonotypes was about 5.5% for naive CD4, roughly 3.4% for naive CD8, roughly 2.5% for memory CD4, and less than 0.5% for memory CD8.

The donors were healthy, HIV-negative adults who had no recently reported acute infections or vaccinations. Every donor was a Caucasian adult living in Nashville, Tennessee, USA. Magnetic negative selection was used to enrich CD4+ T cells, after which naive cells were positively selected on CD45RA and the negative fraction became the memory subset. Blood was obtained by leukapheresis, after which PBMCs were separated by Ficoll-Histopaque density gradient centrifugation and cryopreserved in liquid nitrogen vapor phase. Purity and quantity of every magnetically sorted T cell population were checked by analytical flow cytometry. Each sorted fraction had its genomic DNA isolated and then quantified by UV absorbance on a Nanodrop 2000c. Using the deep immunoSEQ assay, multiplex PCR amplified TCR CDR3 regions from genomic DNA. Genomic DNA extracted from each cell subset was distributed evenly over all wells of several immunoSEQ 96-well plates, and each plate served as one replicate. For sorted subsets, 150 to 200 ng genomic DNA, equal to 30,000 or so T cell genomes, was loaded into each replicate PCR. Purified libraries were quantified with a Qubit 3.0 fluorometer, sized on a Bioanalyzer 2100, and re-quantified with the KAPA Library Quantification kit. A separate single-read 150-cycle Illumina NextSeq 550 flow cell was used to sequence each immunoSEQ 96-well plate. For the original study's pipeline: The immunoSEQ output contained only junctional sequences without quality scores, so filtering could not match that applied to full-length reads. To assign V/J genes and CDR3, sequences were annotated against IMGT germline references using PyIR, a Python wrapper for IgBLAST v1.9. Reads were removed for weak V/J assignments (E-value above 1e-6), missing CDR3, stop codons, out-of-frame junctions, or ambiguous translated residues. V3J clonotypes were defined by identical inferred V gene, J gene, and CDR3 amino acid sequence. Percentage overlap between repertoires was calculated by dividing the number of shared unique clonotypes by the size of the smaller repertoire. Three approaches were used to assess repertoire richness: RTK rarefaction, the Chao1 estimator, and Recon v2.1 estimates of unobserved clonotypes. For all TCRbeta clonotypes obtained by the gDNA method from a handful of donors, generation probabilities were computed with OLGA. Imported from immuneACCESS, the table was reduced by TCRdb to in-frame sequences with V and J called. These copies leave out some clones; in studies compared against another copy, an unresolved V gene accounts for under half, and the cause of the remainder is not known. V and J calls and clone size are those listed in that table; D and trimming were worked out from the DNA. Present in this sample are 2.3 million or so clones, more than 80% of which were seen just once. 0.3% to 0.4% of the sample lies in the top ten.

This clone was seen a single time. Its antigen is currently not known. No much larger clonotype is one base removed from it; base qualities were not supplied. What was sequenced was naive CD4+ T cells from PBMCs. What this sample's cell subset or site label stands for: CD45RA+ positively selected. This TCR was sampled from a man younger than 35 in good health. Some clones in this sample may be carry-over from other donors' samples.

CDR3 reads: CASSMLDVYSGNTIYF. The DNA is TGTGCCAGTAGTATGTTGGACGTGTACTCTGGAAACACCATATATTTT. The V and J genes are TRBV19 and TRBJ1-3, with no reliable assignment of the D segment. Looking up the germline V gene (reference sequence) yields CDR1 LNHDA and CDR2 SQIVND. The germline ends are 12 bases apart after V is trimmed by 3 bases and J by 0 bases. Including cysteine and phenylalanine, the CDR3 has 16 amino acids. Only CDR3 DNA is held: 48 bases, read in frame from base 1.